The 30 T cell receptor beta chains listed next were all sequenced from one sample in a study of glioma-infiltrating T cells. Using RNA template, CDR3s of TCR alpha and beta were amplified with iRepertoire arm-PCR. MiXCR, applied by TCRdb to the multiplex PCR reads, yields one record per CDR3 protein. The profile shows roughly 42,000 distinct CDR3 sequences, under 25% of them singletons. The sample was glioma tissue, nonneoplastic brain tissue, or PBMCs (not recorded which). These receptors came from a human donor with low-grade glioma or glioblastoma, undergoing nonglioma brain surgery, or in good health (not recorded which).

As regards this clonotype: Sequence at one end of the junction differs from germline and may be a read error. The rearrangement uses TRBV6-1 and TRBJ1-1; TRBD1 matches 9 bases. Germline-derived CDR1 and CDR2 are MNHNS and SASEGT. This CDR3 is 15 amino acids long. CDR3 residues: CASSEEGTGTTESFF. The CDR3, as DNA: TGTGCCAGCAGTGAAGAGGGGACAGGGACCACTGAATCTTTCTTT.

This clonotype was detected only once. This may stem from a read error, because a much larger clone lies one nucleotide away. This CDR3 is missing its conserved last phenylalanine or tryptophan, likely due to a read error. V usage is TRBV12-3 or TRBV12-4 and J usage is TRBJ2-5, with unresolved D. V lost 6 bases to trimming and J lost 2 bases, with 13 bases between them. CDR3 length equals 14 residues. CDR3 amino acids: CASRHLAAQETQYS. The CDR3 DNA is TGTGCCAGCAGACACCTCGCAGCACAAGAGACCCAGTACTCC.

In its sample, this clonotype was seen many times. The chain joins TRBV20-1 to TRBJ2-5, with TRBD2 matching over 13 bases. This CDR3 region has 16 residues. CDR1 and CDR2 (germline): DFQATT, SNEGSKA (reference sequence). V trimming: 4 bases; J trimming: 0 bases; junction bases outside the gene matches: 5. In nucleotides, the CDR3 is TGCAGTGCTACGACTAGCGGGAGGCAGTACCAAGAGACCCAGTACTTC. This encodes CSATTSGRQYQETQYF.

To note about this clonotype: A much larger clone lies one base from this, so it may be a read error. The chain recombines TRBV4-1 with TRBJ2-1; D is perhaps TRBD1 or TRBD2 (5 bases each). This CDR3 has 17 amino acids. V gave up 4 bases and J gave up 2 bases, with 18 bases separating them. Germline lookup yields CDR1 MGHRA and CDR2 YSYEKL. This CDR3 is CASSPGPQKSPYNEQFF. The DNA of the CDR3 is TGCGCCAGCAGCCCGGGACCACAAAAGAGCCCCTACAATGAGCAGTTCTTC.

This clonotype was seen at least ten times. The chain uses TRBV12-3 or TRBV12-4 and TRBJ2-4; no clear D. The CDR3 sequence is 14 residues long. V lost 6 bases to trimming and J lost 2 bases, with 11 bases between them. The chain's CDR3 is CASRPASTKNIQYF. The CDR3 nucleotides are TGTGCCAGCAGACCTGCTTCCACCAAAAACATTCAGTACTTC.

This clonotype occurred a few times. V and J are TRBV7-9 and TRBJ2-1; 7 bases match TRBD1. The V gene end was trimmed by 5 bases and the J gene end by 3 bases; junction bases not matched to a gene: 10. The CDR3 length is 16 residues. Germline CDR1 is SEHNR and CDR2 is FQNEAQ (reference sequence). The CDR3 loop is CASSATGAIGYNEQFF. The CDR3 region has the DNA TGTGCCAGCAGCGCAACAGGGGCGATAGGCTACAATGAGCAGTTCTTC.

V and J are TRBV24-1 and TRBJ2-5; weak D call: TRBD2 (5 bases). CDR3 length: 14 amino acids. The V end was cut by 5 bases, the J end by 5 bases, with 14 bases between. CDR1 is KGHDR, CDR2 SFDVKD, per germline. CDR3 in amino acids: CATSAAGVYETQYF. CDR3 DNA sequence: TGTGCCACCAGTGCCGCCGGGGTGTACGAGACCCAGTACTTC.

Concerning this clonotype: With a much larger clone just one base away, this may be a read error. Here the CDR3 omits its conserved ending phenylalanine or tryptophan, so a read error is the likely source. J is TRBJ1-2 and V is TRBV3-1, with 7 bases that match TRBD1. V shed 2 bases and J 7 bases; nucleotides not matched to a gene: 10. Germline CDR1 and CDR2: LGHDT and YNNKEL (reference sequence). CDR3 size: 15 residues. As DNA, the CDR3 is TGTGCCAGCAGCCAACAACAGGGGAAGCTCCGTGGCTACACCCTC. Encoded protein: CASSQQQGKLRGYTL.

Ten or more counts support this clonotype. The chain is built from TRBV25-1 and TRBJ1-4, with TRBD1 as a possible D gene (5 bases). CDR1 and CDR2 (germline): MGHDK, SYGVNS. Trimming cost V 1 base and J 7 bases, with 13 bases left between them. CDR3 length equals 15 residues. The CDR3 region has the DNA TGTGCCAGCAGTGAATCGAACCCCGGGGCTGAAAAACTGTTTTTT. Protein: CASSESNPGAEKLFF.

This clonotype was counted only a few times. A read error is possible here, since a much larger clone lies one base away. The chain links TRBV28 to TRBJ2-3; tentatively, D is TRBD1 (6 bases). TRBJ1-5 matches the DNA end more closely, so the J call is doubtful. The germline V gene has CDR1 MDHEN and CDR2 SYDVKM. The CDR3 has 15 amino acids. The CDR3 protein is CASSHSAGTTDTQHF. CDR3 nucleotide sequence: TGTGCCAGCAGCCATTCCGCGGGGACAACAGATACGCAGCATTTT.

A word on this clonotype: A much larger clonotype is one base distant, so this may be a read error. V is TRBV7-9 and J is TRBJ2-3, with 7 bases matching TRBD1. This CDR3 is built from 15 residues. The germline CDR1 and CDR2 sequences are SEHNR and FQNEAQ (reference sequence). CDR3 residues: CASSATGTAADTQCF. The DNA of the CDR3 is TGTGCCAGCAGCGCAACCGGGACAGCGGCAGATACGCAGTGTTTT.

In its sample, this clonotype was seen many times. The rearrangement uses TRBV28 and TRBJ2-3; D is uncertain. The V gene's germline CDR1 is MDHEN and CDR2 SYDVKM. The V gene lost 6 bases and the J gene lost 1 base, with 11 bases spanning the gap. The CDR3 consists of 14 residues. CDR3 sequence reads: CASSYSQGTDTQYF. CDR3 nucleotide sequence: TGTGCCAGCAGCTACTCCCAAGGCACAGATACGCAGTATTTT.

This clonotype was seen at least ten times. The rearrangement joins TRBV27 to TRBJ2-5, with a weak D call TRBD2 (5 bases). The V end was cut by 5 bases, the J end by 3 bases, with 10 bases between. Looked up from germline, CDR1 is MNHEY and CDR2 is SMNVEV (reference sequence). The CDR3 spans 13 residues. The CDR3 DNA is TGTGCCAGCAGTCCAGACTACGAAGAGACCCAGTACTTC. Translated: CASSPDYEETQYF.

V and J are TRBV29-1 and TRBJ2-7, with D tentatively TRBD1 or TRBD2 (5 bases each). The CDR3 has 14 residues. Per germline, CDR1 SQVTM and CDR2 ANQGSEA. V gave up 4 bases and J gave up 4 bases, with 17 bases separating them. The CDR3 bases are TGCAGCGTTGCAAGGGGACCCGACGGGTACGAGCAGTACTTC. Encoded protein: CSVARGPDGYEQYF.

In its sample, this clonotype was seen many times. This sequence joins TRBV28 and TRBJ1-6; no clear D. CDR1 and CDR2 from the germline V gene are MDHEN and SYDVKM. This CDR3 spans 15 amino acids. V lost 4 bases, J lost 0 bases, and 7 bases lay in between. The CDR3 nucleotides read TGTGCCAGCAGTTCAGTCAGCTCCTATAATTCACCCCTCCACTTT. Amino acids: CASSSVSSYNSPLHF.

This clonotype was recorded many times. The CDR3 sequence is CASSQVAGAGTEAFF. DNA of the CDR3: TGCGCCAGCAGCCAAGTTGCCGGAGCGGGCACTGAAGCTTTCTTT. The V gene is TRBV4-1, the J gene TRBJ1-1; D gene uncertain. V shed 1 base and J shed 4 bases, with 13 bases lying between them. This CDR3 contains 15 residues. Germline-derived CDR1 and CDR2 are MGHRA and YSYEKL.

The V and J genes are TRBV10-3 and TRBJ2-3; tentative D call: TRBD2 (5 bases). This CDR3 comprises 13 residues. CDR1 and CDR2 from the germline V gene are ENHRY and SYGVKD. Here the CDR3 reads CVISESLVPVQYF. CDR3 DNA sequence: TGTGTTATCAGTGAGTCACTAGTCCCAGTGCAGTATTTT.

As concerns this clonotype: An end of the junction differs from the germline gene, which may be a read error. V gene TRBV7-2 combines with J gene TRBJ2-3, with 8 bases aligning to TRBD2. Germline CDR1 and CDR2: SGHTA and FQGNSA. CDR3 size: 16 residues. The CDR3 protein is CASSVEGTRSTDTQYF. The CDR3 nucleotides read TGTGCCAGCAGTGTAGAAGGGACTAGAAGCACAGACACGCAGTATTTT.

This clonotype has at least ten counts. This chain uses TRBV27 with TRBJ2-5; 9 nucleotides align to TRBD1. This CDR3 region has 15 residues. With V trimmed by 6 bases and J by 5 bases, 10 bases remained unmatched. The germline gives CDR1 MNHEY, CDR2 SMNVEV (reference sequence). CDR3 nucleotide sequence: TGTGCCAGCAGCACTGGGACAGGGAGATCGGAGACCCAGTACTTC. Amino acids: CASSTGTGRSETQYF.

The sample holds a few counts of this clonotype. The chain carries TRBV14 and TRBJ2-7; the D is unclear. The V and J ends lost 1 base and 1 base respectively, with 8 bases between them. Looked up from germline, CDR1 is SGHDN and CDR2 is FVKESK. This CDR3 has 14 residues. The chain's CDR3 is CASSQGVRSYEQYV. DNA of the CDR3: TGTGCCAGCAGCCAAGGGGTGAGGTCCTACGAGCAGTACGTC.

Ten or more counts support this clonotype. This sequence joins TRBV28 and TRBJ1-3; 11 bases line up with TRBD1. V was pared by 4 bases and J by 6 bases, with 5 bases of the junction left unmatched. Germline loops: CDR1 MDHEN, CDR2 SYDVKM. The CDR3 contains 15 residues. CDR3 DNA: TGTGCCAGCAGTTGGACAGGGGGCGCGGAAAACACCATATATTTT. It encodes CASSWTGGAENTIYF.

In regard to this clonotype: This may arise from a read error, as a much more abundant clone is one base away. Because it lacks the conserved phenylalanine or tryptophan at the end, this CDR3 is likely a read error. CDR3: CASSPGPPRGTQYL. CDR3 DNA: TGCGCCAGCAGCCCAGGCCCCCCGCGAGGGACCCAGTACCTC. The rearrangement joins TRBV4-1 to TRBJ2-5; the D is unclear. The length of the CDR3 is 14 residues. The germline V gene encodes CDR1 MGHRA and CDR2 YSYEKL. The V gene lost 4 bases and the J gene lost 7 bases, with 16 bases spanning the gap.

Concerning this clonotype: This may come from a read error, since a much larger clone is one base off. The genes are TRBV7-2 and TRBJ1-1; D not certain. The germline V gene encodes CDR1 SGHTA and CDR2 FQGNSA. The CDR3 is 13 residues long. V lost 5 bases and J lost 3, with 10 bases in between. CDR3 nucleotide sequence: TGTGCCAGCAGCATTCATCAGGACACTGAAGCTTTCTTT. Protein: CASSIHQDTEAFF.

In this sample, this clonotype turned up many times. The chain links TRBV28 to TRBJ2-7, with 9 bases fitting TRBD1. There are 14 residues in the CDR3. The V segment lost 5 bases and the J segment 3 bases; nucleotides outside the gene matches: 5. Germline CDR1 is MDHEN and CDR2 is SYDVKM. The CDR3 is CASSRRDRVYEQYF. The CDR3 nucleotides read TGTGCCAGCAGTCGGCGGGACAGGGTCTACGAGCAGTACTTC.

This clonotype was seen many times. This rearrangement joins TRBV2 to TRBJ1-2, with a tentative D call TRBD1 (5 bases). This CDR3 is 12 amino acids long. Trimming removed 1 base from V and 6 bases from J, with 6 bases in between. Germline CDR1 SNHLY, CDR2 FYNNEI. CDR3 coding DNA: TGTGCCAGCAGTGAAGAGGGGCATGGCTACACCTTC. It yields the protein CASSEEGHGYTF. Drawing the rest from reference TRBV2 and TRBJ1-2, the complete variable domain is EPEVTQTPSHQVTQMGQEVILRCVPISNHLYFYWYRQILGQKVEFLVSFYNNEISEKSEIFDDQFSVERPDGSNFTLKIRSTKLEDSAMYFCASSEEGHGYTFGSGTRLTVV.

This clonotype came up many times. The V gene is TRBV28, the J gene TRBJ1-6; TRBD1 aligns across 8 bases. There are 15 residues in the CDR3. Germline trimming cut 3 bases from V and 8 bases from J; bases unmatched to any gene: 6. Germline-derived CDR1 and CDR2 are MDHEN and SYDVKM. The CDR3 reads CASSFGQGAYSPLHF. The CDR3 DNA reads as TGTGCCAGCAGTTTCGGGCAGGGGGCTTATTCACCCCTCCACTTT.

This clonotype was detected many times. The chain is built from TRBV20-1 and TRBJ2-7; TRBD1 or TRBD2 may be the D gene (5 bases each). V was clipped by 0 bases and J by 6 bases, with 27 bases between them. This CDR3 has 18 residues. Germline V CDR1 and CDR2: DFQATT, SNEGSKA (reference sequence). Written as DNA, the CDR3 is TGCAGTGCTAGAGATCTTGAGAGTTTAGAGATCTATGGGGGCGAGCAGTACTTC. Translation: CSARDLESLEIYGGEQYF.

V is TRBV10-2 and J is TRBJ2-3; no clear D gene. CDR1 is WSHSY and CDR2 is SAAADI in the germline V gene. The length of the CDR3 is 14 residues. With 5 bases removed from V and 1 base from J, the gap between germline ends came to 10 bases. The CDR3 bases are TGCGCCAGCAGTCACCAAGGCGGCACAGATACGCAGTATTTT. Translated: CASSHQGGTDTQYF.

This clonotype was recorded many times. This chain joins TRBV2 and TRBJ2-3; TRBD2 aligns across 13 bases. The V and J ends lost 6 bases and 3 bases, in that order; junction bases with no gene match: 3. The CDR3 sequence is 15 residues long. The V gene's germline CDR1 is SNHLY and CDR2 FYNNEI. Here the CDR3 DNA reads TGTGCCAGCAGGCGGACTAGCGGGGGAACAGATACGCAGTATTTT. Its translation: CASRRTSGGTDTQYF.

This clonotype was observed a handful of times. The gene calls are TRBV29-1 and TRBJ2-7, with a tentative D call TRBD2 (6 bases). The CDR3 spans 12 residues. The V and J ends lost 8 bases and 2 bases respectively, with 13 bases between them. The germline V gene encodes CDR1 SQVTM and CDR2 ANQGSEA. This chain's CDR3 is CSFGTGAYEQYF. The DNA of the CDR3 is TGCAGCTTCGGGACGGGAGCCTACGAGCAGTACTTC.